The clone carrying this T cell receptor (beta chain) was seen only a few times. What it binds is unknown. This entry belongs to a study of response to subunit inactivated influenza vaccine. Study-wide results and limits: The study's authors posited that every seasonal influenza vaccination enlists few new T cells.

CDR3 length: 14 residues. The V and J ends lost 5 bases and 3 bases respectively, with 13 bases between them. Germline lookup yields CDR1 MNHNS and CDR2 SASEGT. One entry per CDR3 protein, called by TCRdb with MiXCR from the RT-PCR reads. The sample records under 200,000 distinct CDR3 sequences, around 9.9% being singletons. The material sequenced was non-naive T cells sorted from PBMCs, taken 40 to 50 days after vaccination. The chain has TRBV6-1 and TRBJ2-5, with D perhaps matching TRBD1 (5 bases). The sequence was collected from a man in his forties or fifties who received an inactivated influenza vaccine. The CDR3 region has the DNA TGTGCCAGCAGTAAAGGTGGGGCAGAAGAGACCCAGTACTTC. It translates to CASSKGGAEETQYF.